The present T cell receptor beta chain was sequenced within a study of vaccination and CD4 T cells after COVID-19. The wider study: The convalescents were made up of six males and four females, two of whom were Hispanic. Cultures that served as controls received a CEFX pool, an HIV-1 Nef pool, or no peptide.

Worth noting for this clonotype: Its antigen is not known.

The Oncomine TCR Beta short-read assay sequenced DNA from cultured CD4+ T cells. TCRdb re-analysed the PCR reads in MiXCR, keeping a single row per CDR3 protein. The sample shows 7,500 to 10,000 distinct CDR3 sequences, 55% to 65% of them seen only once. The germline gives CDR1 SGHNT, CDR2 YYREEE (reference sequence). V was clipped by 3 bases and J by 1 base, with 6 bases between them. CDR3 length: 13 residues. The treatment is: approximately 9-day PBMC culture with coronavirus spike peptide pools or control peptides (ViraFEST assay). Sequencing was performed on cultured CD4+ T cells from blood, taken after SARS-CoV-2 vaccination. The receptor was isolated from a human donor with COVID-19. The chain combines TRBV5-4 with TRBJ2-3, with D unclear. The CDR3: CASSWVRTDTQYF. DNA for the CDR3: TGTGCCAGCAGCTGGGTCCGCACAGATACGCAGTATTTT. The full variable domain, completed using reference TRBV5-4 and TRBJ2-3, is ETGVTQSPTHLIKTRGQQVTLRCSSQSGHNTVSWYQQALGQGPQFIFQYYREEENGRGNFPPRFSGLQFPNYSSELNVNALELDDSALYLCASSWVRTDTQYFGPGTRLTVL.